The 11 T cell receptor beta chains in this list originate from one sample, sequenced in a study of blood T cell repertoires in COVID-19. Only in-frame clones appear in the TCRdb table, and some are missing; sequencing was by immunoSEQ multiplex PCR. The sample shows approximately 57,000 clones, more than 75% of them seen only once. The sample comprised peripheral blood. The source of these receptors is a man between 40 and 49 years old with active COVID-19.

The rearrangement uses TRBV28 and TRBJ1-1; TRBD1 agrees at 7 bases. This CDR3 has 16 residues. The V gene's germline CDR1 is MDHEN and CDR2 SYDVKM. V shed 6 bases and J 5 bases; nucleotides not matched to a gene: 15. CDR3 in DNA: TGTGCCAGCAGCCTCATCCAGACAGGGAGGAAGACTGAAGCTTTCTTT. It is translated as CASSLIQTGRKTEAFF.

The rearrangement links TRBV7-3 to TRBJ2-1, with 8 bases fitting TRBD2. From germline, CDR1 is SGHTA and CDR2 FQGTGA. V shed 1 base and J 7 bases; nucleotides not matched to a gene: 9. This CDR3 has 16 amino acids. CDR3 in amino acids: CASSLNGLAGGNEQFF. Written as DNA, the CDR3 is TGTGCCAGCAGCTTAAATGGACTAGCAGGTGGGAATGAGCAGTTCTTC.

The J gene is TRBJ2-2, the V gene TRBV7-9; TRBD2 agrees at 9 bases. The V gene's germline CDR1 is SEHNR and CDR2 FQNEAQ (reference sequence). The junction had 15 bases not matched to a gene; V was cut back by 4 bases and J by 6 bases. The CDR3 is 18 residues long. CDR3: CASSWGEGRGRAAGELFF. The CDR3 nucleotides are TGTGCCAGCAGCTGGGGAGAGGGACGCGGGAGGGCCGCCGGGGAGCTGTTTTTT.

This rearrangement joins TRBV5-1 to TRBJ1-3; D remains unclear. The germline V gene encodes CDR1 SGHRS and CDR2 YFSETQ. The CDR3 is 19 amino acids. V dropped 4 bases and J dropped 0 bases, with 23 bases sitting between them. The CDR3 sequence is CASSAGGSPALSSGNTIYF. CDR3 sequence (DNA): TGCGCCAGCAGCGCCGGAGGAAGTCCGGCGTTAAGCTCTGGAAACACCATATATTTT.

The chain recombines TRBV29-1 with TRBJ1-2, with unresolved D. The CDR3 covers 9 residues. The germline gives CDR1 SQVTM, CDR2 ANQGSEA. Trimming took 3 bases from V and 8 from J, leaving 4 bases between them. The CDR3 DNA is TGCAGCGTTGAGGAGGGCTACACCTTC. Encoded protein: CSVEEGYTF.

This clone was seen a single time. The CDR3 protein is CASSRRGGAPGDTQYF. The DNA of the CDR3 is TGTGCCAGTAGTCGCCGGGGAGGGGCCCCCGGGGATACGCAGTATTTT. V is TRBV19 and J is TRBJ2-3; 7 bases fit TRBD2. The ends lost 5 bases at V and 6 bases at J; junction bases unmatched: 14. CDR3 length equals 16 residues. The germline V gene has CDR1 LNHDA and CDR2 SQIVND (reference sequence). The full variable domain, its missing parts supplied by reference TRBV19 and TRBJ2-3, is DGGITQSPKYLFRKEGQNVTLSCEQNLNHDAMYWYRQDPGQGLRLIYYSQIVNDFQKGDIAEGYSVSREKKESFPLTVTSAQKNPTAFYLCASSRRGGAPGDTQYFGPGTRLTVL.

The V gene is TRBV7-2, the J gene TRBJ1-2, with a possible D match to TRBD1 (6 bases). Germline values: CDR1 SGHTA, CDR2 FQGNSA. V gave up 5 bases and J gave up 4 bases, with 14 bases separating them. The CDR3 consists of 14 residues. The chain's CDR3 is CASSRKGVGYGYTF. The CDR3 DNA reads as TGTGCCAGCAGCCGCAAGGGGGTGGGCTATGGCTACACCTTC.

The chain carries TRBV20-1 and TRBJ1-2; weak D call: TRBD1 (6 bases). The germline gives CDR1 DFQATT, CDR2 SNEGSKA (reference sequence). Trimming removed 6 bases at V and 7 bases at J, with 9 bases between. There are 10 residues in the CDR3. Here the CDR3 DNA reads TGCAGTGCCTCGACAGGTGGCTACACCTTC. Amino acids: CSASTGGYTF.

This sequence joins TRBV7-8 and TRBJ1-2, with D perhaps matching TRBD1 (5 bases). The CDR3 sequence is 14 residues long. The germline V gene has CDR1 SGHVS and CDR2 FQNEAQ. Deletions cut 5 bases from V and 6 bases from J, with 16 bases between. This CDR3 is CASSRLAAGDGYTF. CDR3 DNA: TGTGCCAGCAGCCGACTGGCTGCGGGGGATGGCTACACCTTC. Using reference TRBV7-8 and TRBJ1-2 for the parts outside the CDR3, the full variable domain is GAGVSQSPRYKVAKRGQDVALRCDPISGHVSLFWYQQALGQGPEFLTYFQNEAQLDKSGLPSDRFFAERPEGSVSTLKIQRTQQEDSAVYLCASSRLAAGDGYTFGSGTRLTVV.

This chain joins TRBV6-1 and TRBJ2-4; 9 nucleotides line up with TRBD2. V shed 3 bases, J shed 0 bases, and the junction held 6 bases outside the gene matches. There are 17 residues in the CDR3. From germline, CDR1 is MNHNS and CDR2 SASEGT. This CDR3 is CASSESASGIAKNIQYF. The DNA of the CDR3 is TGTGCCAGCAGTGAGTCGGCTAGCGGGATAGCCAAAAACATTCAGTACTTC.

The V call is TRBV30, the J call TRBJ2-3, with 8 bases identical to TRBD2. The CDR3 extends over 16 amino acids. Trimming took 5 bases from V and 8 from J; bases not matched to a gene: 18. Germline loops: CDR1 GTSNPN, CDR2 SVGIG (reference sequence). The CDR3 nucleotides read TGTGCCTGGGGCCTGACTAGCGCGGGCCCCGGGGGTACGCAGTATTTT. Translated, it gives CAWGLTSAGPGGTQYF.